The 10 T cell receptor beta chains reported below all come from one sample, sequenced in a study of shared clonotypes between healthy human individuals. The method was immunoSEQ multiplex PCR; TCRdb's version includes in-frame clones alone and lacks a portion of them. The sample shows about 2.3 million clones, around 90% of them seen only once. The sample taken for sequencing was naive CD4+ T cells from PBMCs. Regarding subset: CD45RA+ positively selected. The receptors derive from a man aged 18 to 29 in good health. Some clones in this sample may be carry-over from other donors' samples.

As DNA, the CDR3 is TGTGCCAGCAGCCAAGTACCAGGACTAGTACCTCGCTACAATGAGCAGTTCTTC. This codes for CASSQVPGLVPRYNEQFF. The V call is TRBV14, the J call TRBJ2-1, with 7 bases identical to TRBD2. Germline trimming cut 1 base from V and 3 bases from J; bases unmatched to any gene: 12. This CDR3 region has 18 residues. Per germline, CDR1 SGHDN and CDR2 FVKESK.

In its sample, this clone was seen once. The V gene is TRBV28, the J gene TRBJ2-3; D assignment may be TRBD1 or TRBD2 (5 bases each). With 9 bases removed from V and 4 bases from J, the gap between germline ends came to 20 bases. The germline V gene encodes CDR1 MDHEN and CDR2 SYDVKM. This CDR3 region has 15 residues. The CDR3 loop reads CASITGHPGPDTQYF. The CDR3, as DNA: TGTGCCAGTATAACGGGTCATCCGGGACCAGATACGCAGTATTTT.

The chain couples TRBV5-4 to TRBJ2-3, with 7 bases aligning to TRBD1. Looked up from germline, CDR1 is SGHNT and CDR2 is YYREEE (reference sequence). V shed 3 bases and J 3 bases; nucleotides not matched to a gene: 7. The CDR3 loop spans 15 amino acids. The chain's CDR3 is CASSWDRGTTDTQYF. DNA of the CDR3: TGTGCCAGCAGCTGGGACAGAGGAACAACAGATACGCAGTATTTT. Variable domain in full (rest from reference TRBV5-4 and TRBJ2-3): ETGVTQSPTHLIKTRGQQVTLRCSSQSGHNTVSWYQQALGQGPQFIFQYYREEENGRGNFPPRFSGLQFPNYSSELNVNALELDDSALYLCASSWDRGTTDTQYFGPGTRLTVL.

This chain uses TRBV14 with TRBJ1-2; perhaps TRBD1 as D (5 bases). The CDR3 loop spans 13 amino acids. V was trimmed by 5 bases and J by 3 bases, leaving 10 bases between them. Germline CDR1 is SGHDN and CDR2 is FVKESK. CDR3 DNA: TGTGCCAGCAGCAGGTTAGGGGACTATGGCTACACCTTC. As protein: CASSRLGDYGYTF.

This clone was picked up one time. The rearrangement joins TRBV4-1 to TRBJ2-3; TRBD2 matches 12 bases. CDR3 length: 19 residues. Germline CDR1 is MGHRA and CDR2 is YSYEKL. After removal of 3 bases from V and 2 bases from J, the junction contained 12 bases not matched to a gene. CDR3 sequence reads: CASSHYTGGLAGPTDTQYF. The CDR3 DNA reads TGCGCCAGCAGCCACTACACAGGCGGACTAGCGGGACCCACAGATACGCAGTATTTT.

The chain is built from TRBV11-2 and TRBJ1-4; D is undetermined. Trimming pared 2 bases from V and 0 bases from J, leaving 4 bases between. Germline V gene lookup returns CDR1 SGHAT and CDR2 FQNNGV. CDR3 length equals 14 residues. In nucleotides, the CDR3 is TGTGCCAGCAGCTTAACCCCAACTAATGAAAAACTGTTTTTT. Translated, it gives CASSLTPTNEKLFF.

The V gene is TRBV6-5, the J gene TRBJ1-5; 10 bases line up with TRBD1. This CDR3 has 16 residues. The V gene end was trimmed by 2 bases and the J gene end by 2 bases; junction bases not matched to a gene: 3. In germline, CDR1 is MNHEY, CDR2 SVGAGI. The CDR3 region has the DNA TGTGCCAGCAGTTACCGCGGGACAGGGGGCAATCAGCCCCAGCATTTT. This codes for CASSYRGTGGNQPQHF.

This clone has just a few counts. The sample contains more than one DNA sequence encoding this CDR3. The chain carries TRBV5-1 and TRBJ1-1, with a tentative D call TRBD1 (5 bases). The germline gives CDR1 SGHRS, CDR2 YFSETQ. This CDR3 is 12 amino acids long. Deletions cut 8 bases from V and 0 bases from J, with 8 bases between. The CDR3 DNA sequence: TGCGCCAGTTCGACAGTGAACACTGAAGCTTTCTTT. This encodes CASSTVNTEAFF. The full variable domain, completed using reference TRBV5-1 and TRBJ1-1, is KAGVTQTPRYLIKTRGQQVTLSCSPISGHRSVSWYQQTPGQGLQFLFEYFSETQRNKGNFPGRFSGRQFSNSRSEMNVSTLELGDSALYLCASSTVNTEAFFGQGTRLTVV.

The chain uses TRBV18 and TRBJ2-1, with 8 bases that match TRBD2. This CDR3 is built from 15 residues. Germline trimming cut 3 bases from V and 6 bases from J; bases unmatched to any gene: 7. Germline loops: CDR1 KGHSH, CDR2 LQKENI. The CDR3 region is CASSPGTRGPNEQFF. The CDR3, as DNA: TGTGCCAGCTCACCCGGGACTAGGGGACCCAATGAGCAGTTCTTC. Together with reference TRBV18 and TRBJ2-1, the CDR3 gives the full variable domain: NAGVMQNPRHLVRRRGQEARLRCSPMKGHSHVYWYRQLPEEGLKFMVYLQKENIIDESGMPKERFSAEFPKEGPSILRIQQVVRGDSAAYFCASSPGTRGPNEQFFGPGTRLTVL.

The chain employs TRBV14 and TRBJ2-7, with D unresolved. Between the trimmed V and J ends, which lost 4 bases and 0 bases, there was a span of 10 bases. The CDR3 extends over 14 amino acids. Germline V gene data show CDR1 as SGHDN and CDR2 as FVKESK. The CDR3 DNA reads as TGTGCCAGCAGCCCCCGGCACCACTCCTACGAGCAGTACTTC. It translates to CASSPRHHSYEQYF.